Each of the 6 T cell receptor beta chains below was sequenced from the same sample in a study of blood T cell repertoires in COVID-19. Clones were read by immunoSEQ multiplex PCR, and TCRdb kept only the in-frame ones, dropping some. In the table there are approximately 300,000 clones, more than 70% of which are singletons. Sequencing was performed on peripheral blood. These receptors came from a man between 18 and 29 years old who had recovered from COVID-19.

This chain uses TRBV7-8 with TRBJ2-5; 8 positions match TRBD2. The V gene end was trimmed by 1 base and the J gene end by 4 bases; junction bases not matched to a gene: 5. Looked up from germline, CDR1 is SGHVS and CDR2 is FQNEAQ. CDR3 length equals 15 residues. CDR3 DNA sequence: TGTGCCAGCAGCTTAGAAAGACTAGCGCCAGAGACCCAGTACTTC. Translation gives CASSLERLAPETQYF.

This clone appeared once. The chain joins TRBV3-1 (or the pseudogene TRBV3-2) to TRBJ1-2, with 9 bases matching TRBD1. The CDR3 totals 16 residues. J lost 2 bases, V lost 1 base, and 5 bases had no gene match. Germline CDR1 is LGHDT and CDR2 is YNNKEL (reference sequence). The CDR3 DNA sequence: TGTGCCAGCAGCCAAGGACTACAGGGGGCAAACTATGGCTACACCTTC. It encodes CASSQGLQGANYGYTF.

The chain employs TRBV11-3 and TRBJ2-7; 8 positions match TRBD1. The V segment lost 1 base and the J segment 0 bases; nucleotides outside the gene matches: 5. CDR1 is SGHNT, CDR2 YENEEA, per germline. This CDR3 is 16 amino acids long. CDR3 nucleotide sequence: TGTGCCAGCAGCTTAGTGTGGGACAGGAGCTCCTACGAGCAGTACTTC. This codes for CASSLVWDRSSYEQYF.

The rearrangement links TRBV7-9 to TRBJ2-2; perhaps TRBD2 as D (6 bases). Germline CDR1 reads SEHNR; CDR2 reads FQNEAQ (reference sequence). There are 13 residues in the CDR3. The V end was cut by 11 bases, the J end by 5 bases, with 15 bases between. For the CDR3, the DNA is TGTGCCCGGTGGAGGGCAAAGACCGGGGAGCTGTTTTTT. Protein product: CARWRAKTGELFF.

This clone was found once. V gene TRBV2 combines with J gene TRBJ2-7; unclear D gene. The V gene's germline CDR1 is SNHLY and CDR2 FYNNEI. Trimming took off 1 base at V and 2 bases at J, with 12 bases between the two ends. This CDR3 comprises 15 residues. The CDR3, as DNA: TGTGCCAGCAGTGAAGGGCCTTCCCTCACCTACGAGCAGTACTTC. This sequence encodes CASSEGPSLTYEQYF.

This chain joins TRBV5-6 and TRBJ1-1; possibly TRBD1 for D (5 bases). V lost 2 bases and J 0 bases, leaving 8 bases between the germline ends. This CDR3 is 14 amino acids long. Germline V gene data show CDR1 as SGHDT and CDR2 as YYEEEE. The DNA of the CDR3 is TGTGCCAGCAGCTTTCCGGACATGAACACTGAAGCTTTCTTT. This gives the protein CASSFPDMNTEAFF.